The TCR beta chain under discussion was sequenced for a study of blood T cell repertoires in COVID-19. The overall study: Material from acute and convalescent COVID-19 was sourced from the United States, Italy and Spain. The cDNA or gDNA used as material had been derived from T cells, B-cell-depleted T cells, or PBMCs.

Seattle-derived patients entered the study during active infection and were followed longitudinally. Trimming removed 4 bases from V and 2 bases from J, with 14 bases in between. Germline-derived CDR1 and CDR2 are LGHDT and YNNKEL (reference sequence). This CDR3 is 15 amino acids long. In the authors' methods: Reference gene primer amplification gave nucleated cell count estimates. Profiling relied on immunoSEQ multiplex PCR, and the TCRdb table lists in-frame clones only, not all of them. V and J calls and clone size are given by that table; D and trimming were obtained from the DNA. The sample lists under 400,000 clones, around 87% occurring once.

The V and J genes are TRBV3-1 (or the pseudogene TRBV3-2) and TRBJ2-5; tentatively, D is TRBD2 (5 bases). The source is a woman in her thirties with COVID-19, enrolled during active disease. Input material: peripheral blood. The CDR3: CASSPPLAEQETQYF. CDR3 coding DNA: TGTGCCAGCAGCCCCCCCCTAGCAGAACAAGAGACCCAGTACTTC.